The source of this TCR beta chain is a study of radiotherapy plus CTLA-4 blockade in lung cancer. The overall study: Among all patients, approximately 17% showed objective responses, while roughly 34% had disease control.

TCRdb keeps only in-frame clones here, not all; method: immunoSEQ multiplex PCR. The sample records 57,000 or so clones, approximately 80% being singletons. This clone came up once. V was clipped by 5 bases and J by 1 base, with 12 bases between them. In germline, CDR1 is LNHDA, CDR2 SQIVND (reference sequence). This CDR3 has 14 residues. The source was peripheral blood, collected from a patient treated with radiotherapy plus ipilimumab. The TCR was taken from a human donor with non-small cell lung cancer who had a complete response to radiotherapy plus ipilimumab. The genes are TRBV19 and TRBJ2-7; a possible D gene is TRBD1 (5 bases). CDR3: CASSRQGRSYEQYF. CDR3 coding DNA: TGTGCCAGTAGTCGGCAGGGCCGGTCCTACGAGCAGTACTTC.